One sample yielded the 4 T cell receptor beta chains listed below, sequenced in a study of cytomegalovirus exposure and HLA in healthy donors. Use of 60 Vbeta and 13 Jbeta primers characterized the PCR. The table came from immunoSEQ multiplex PCR; TCRdb's copy has only in-frame clones and leaves some out. The repertoire holds some 90,000 clones, with over 60% as singletons. The specimen was PBMCs. The receptors were sampled from a female donor in good health and CMV-seronegative.

The chain recombines TRBV27 with TRBJ1-6, with 10 bases matching TRBD1. The V and J ends lost 3 bases and 9 bases, in that order; junction bases with no gene match: 5. CDR1 and CDR2 (germline): MNHEY, SMNVEV (reference sequence). CDR3 length: 15 amino acids. The CDR3 coding sequence is TGTGCCAGCAGTTTGGGGGGGACAGGGGTTTCACCCCTCCACTTT. Protein: CASSLGGTGVSPLHF.

CDR3 amino acids: CASRRDTSYEQYF. As DNA, the CDR3 is TGTGCCAGCAGAAGGGACACCTCCTACGAGCAGTACTTC. The chain carries TRBV7-9 and TRBJ2-7; possible D gene TRBD1, 6 bases. Per germline, CDR1 SEHNR and CDR2 FQNEAQ (reference sequence). The CDR3 loop spans 13 amino acids. V lost 6 bases to trimming and J lost 0 bases, with 9 bases between them.

The gene calls are TRBV5-1 and TRBJ1-1; D gene ambiguous. Germline V gene data show CDR1 as SGHRS and CDR2 as YFSETQ. This CDR3 is 14 amino acids long. Trimming pared 5 bases from V and 5 bases from J, leaving 16 bases between. In DNA, the CDR3 is TGCGCCAGCAGTCGGAACGGGGAGAATACTGAAGCTTTCTTT. Its translation: CASSRNGENTEAFF.

This chain links TRBV29-1 with TRBJ2-1, with 7 bases matching TRBD1. Germline V gene sequence: CDR1 SQVTM, CDR2 ANQGSEA. The CDR3 runs to 14 residues. The junction had 6 bases not matched to a gene; V was cut back by 7 bases and J by 0 bases. For the CDR3, the DNA is TGCAGCGCCCGACAGGGAAGCTCCTACAATGAGCAGTTCTTC. It encodes CSARQGSSYNEQFF.